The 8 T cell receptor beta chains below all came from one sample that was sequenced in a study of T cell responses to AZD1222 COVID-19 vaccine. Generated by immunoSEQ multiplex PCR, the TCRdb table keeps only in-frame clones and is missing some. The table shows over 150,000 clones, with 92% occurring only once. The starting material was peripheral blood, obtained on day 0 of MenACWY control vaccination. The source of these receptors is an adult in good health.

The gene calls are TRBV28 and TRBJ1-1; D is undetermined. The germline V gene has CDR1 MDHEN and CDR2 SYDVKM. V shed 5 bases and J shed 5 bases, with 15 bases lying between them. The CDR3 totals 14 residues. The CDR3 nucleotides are TGTGCCAGCAGTGAGGGTGGGGTGGGGACTGAAGCTTTCTTT. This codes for CASSEGGVGTEAFF.

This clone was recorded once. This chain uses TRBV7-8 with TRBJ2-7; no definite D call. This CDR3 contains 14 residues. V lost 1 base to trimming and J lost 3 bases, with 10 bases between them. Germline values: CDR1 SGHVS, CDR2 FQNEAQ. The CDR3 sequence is CASSLDLANYEQYF. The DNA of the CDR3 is TGTGCCAGCAGCTTAGATCTGGCGAACTACGAGCAGTACTTC.

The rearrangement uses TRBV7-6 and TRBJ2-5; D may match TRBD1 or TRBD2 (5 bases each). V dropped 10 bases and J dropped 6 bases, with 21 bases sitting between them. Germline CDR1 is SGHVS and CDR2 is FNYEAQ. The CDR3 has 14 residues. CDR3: CATRLGPAYQTQYF. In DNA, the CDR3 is TGTGCCACCCGGTTGGGACCTGCCTACCAGACCCAGTACTTC.

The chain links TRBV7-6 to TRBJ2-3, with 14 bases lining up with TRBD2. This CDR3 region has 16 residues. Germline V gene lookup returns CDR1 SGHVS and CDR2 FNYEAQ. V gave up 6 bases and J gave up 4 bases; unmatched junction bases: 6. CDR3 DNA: TGTGCCAGCAGTTTGACTAGCGGGAGGGCCCCAGATACGCAGTATTTT. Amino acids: CASSLTSGRAPDTQYF.

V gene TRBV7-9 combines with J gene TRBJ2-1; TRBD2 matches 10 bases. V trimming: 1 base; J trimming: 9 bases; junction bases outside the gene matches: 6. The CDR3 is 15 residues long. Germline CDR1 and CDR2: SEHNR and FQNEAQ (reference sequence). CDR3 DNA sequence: TGTGCCAGCAGCTTAGGTACTAGCGGGACGGGTGAGCAGTTCTTC. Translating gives CASSLGTSGTGEQFF.

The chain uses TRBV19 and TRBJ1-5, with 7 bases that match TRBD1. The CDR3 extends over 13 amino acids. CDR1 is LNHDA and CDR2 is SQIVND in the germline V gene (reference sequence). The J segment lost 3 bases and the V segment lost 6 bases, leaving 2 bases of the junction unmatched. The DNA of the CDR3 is TGTGCCAGTAGGGGGACAGACAATCAGCCCCAGCATTTT. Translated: CASRGTDNQPQHF.

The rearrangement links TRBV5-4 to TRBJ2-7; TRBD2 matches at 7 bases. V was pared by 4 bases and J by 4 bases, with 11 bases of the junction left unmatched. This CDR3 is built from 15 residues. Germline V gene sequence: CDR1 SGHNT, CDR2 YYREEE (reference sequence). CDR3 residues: CASSRAGGSGYEQYF. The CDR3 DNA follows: TGTGCCAGCAGCCGAGCGGGCGGGAGTGGATACGAGCAGTACTTC.

The CDR3 loop is CASSGGLLSSGNTIYF. DNA for the CDR3: TGTGCCAGCAGCGGGGGACTGCTAAGCTCTGGAAACACCATATATTTT. The chain is built from TRBV5-4 and TRBJ1-3, with D tentatively TRBD1 (5 bases). The length of the CDR3 is 16 residues. Trimming took off 4 bases at V and 0 bases at J, with 14 bases between the two ends. In germline, CDR1 is SGHNT, CDR2 YYREEE (reference sequence).